This TCR beta chain stems from a study of blood T cell repertoires in COVID-19. Germline values: CDR1 LGHDT, CDR2 YNNKEL (reference sequence). With 7 bases clipped from V and 7 bases from J, the junction kept 5 bases outside the gene matches. The CDR3 loop spans 12 amino acids. Some clones are missing from TCRdb's copy, which holds only in-frame ones; the method was immunoSEQ multiplex PCR. The table records a few hundred thousand clones, 86% of them present only once. Material for sequencing was peripheral blood. The chain combines TRBV3-1 (or the pseudogene TRBV3-2) with TRBJ1-1, with 8 bases fitting TRBD1. The TCR originated in a woman aged 45-65 years with acute or convalescent COVID-19. The CDR3 nucleotides read TGTGCCAGCACCAGGGGGCAAAATGAAGCTTTCTTT. Translation gives CASTRGQNEAFF.